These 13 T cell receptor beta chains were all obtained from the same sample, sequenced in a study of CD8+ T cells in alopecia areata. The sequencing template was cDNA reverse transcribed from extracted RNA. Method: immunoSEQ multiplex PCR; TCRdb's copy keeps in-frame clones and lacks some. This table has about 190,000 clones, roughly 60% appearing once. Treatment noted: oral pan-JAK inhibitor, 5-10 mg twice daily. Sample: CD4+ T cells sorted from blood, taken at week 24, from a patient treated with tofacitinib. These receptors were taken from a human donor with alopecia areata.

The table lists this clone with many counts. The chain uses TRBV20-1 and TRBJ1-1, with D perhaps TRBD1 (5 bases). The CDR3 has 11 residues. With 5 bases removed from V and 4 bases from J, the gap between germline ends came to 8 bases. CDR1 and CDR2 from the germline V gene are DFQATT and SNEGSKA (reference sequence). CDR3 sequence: CSAAGLTEAFF. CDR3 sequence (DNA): TGCAGTGCTGCGGGGCTCACTGAAGCTTTCTTT.

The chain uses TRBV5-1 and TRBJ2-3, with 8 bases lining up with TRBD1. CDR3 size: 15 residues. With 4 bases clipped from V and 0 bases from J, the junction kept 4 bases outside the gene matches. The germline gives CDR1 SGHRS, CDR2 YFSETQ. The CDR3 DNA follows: TGCGCCAGCAGCGGTACAGGGGGAAGCACAGATACGCAGTATTTT. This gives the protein CASSGTGGSTDTQYF.

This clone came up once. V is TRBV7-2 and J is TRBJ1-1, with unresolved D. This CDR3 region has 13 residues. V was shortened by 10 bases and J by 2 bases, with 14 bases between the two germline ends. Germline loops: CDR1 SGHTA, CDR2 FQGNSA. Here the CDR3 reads CATLGGYNTEAFF. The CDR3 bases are TGTGCCACGCTGGGAGGGTACAACACTGAAGCTTTCTTT.

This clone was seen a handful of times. The CDR3 region has the DNA TGTGCCAGCAGCGAGGGGGGACAGTCTCTCGGGGAGCTGTTTTTT. Its protein product is CASSEGGQSLGELFF. The chain employs TRBV11-3 and TRBJ2-2, with D possibly being TRBD1 (7 bases). Looked up from germline, CDR1 is SGHNT and CDR2 is YENEEA. V lost 5 bases and J 7 bases, leaving 17 bases between the germline ends. There are 15 residues in the CDR3.

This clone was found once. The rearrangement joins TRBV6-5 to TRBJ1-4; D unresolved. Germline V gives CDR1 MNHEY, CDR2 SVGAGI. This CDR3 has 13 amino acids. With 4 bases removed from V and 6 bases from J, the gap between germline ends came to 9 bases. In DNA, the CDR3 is TGTGCCAGCAGTTCTAACATAGATGAAAAACTGTTTTTT. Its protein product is CASSSNIDEKLFF.

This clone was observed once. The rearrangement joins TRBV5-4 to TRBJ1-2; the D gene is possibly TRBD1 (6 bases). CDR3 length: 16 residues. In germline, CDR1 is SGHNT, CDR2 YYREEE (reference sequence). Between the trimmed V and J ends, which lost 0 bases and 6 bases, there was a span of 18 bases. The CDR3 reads CASSLESGGDWNGYTF. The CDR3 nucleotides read TGTGCCAGCAGCTTGGAGTCGGGGGGCGATTGGAATGGCTACACCTTC.

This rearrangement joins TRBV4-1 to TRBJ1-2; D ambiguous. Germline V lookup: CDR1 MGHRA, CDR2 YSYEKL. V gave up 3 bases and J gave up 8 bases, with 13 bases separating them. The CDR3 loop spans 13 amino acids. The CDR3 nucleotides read TGCGCCAGCAGCCAGGCGCAGATTTACGGCTACACCTTC. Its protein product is CASSQAQIYGYTF.

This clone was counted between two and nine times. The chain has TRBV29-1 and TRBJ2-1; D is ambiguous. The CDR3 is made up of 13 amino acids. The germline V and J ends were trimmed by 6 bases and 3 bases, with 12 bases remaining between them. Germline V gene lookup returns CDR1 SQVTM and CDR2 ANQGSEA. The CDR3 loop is CSVRRGVYNEQFF. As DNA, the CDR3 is TGCAGCGTCCGCCGAGGCGTCTACAATGAGCAGTTCTTC.

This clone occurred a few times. The DNA of the CDR3 is TGCAGCGCCGAAGGGGGCACTGAAGCTTTCTTT. Encoded protein: CSAEGGTEAFF. The chain recombines TRBV29-1 with TRBJ1-1, with TRBD1 as a possible D gene (6 bases). CDR3 length: 11 residues. V was shortened by 7 bases and J by 4 bases, with 10 bases between the two germline ends. CDR1 and CDR2 from the germline V gene are SQVTM and ANQGSEA.

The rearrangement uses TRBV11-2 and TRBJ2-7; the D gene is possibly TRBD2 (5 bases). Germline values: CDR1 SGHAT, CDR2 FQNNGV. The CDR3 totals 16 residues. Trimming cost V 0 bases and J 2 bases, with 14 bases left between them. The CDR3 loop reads CASSLDRGSTPYEQYF. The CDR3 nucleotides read TGTGCCAGCAGCTTAGATCGAGGGAGTACCCCCTACGAGCAGTACTTC. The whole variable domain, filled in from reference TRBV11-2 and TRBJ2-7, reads EAGVAQSPRYKIIEKRQSVAFWCNPISGHATLYWYQQILGQGPKLLIQFQNNGVVDDSQLPKDRFSAERLKGVDSTLKIQPAKLEDSAVYLCASSLDRGSTPYEQYFGPGTRLTVT.

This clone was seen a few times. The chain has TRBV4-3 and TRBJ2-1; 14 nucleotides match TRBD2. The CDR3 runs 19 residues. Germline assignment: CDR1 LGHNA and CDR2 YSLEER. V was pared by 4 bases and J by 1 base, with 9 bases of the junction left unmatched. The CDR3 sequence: CASSPRAGLAGGSYNEQFF. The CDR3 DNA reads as TGCGCCAGCAGCCCCAGAGCCGGACTAGCGGGGGGATCCTACAATGAGCAGTTCTTC.

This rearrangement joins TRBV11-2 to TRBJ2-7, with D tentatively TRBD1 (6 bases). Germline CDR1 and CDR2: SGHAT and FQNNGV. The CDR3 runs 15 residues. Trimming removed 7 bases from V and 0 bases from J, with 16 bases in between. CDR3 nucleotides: TGTGCCAGCATGCAAGACAGGCGCCTCTCCTACGAGCAGTACTTC. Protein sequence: CASMQDRRLSYEQYF.

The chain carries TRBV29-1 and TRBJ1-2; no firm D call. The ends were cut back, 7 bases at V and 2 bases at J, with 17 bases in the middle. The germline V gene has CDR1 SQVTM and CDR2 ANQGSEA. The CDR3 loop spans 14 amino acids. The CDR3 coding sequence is TGCAGCGCCTTTGAACCAGGACCCAACTATGGCTACACCTTC. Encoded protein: CSAFEPGPNYGYTF.